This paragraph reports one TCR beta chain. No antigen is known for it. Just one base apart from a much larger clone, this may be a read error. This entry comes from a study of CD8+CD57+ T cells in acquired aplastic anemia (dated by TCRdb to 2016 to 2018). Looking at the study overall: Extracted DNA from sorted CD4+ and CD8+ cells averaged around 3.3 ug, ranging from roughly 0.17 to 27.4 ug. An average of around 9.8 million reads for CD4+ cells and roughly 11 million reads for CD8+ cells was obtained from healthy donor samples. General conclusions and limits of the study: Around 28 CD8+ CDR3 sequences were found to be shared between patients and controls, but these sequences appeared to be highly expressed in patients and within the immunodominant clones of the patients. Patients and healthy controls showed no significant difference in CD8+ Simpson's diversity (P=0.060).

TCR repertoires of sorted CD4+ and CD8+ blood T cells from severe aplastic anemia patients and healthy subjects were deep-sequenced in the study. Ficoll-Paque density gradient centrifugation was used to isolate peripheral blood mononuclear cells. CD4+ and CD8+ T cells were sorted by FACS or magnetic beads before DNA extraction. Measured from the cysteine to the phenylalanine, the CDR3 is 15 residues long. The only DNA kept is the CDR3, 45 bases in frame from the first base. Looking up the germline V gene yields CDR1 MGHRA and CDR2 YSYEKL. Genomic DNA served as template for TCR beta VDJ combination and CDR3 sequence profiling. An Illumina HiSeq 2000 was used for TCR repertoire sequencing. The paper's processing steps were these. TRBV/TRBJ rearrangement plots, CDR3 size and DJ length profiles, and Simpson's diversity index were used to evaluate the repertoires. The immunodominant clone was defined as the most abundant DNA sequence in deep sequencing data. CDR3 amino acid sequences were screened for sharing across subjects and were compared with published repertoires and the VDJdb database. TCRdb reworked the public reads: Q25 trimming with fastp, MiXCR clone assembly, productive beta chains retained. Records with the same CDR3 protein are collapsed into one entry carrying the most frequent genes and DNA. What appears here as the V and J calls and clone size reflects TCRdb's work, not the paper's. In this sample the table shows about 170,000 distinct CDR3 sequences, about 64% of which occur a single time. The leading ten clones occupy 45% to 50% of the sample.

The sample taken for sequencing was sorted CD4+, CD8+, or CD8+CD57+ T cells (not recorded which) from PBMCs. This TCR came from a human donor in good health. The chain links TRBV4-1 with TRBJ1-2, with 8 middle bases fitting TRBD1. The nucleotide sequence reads TGTACCAGCAGCCAACCGGGACAGGAAGCAAATGGCTACACCTTC. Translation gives CTSSQPGQEANGYTF.